A single sample gave rise to the 29 T cell receptor beta chains below, sequenced in a study of T cells in Graves' hyperthyroidism and ophthalmopathy. Amplified TCR beta CDR3 regions derived from RNA transcripts. HTBI primers drove first-round RT-PCR of the TCR CDR3. TCRdb analysed the multiplex PCR reads with MiXCR anew, one entry per CDR3 protein. The sample lists 360,000 or so distinct CDR3 sequences; approximately 18% were seen once. Sequencing was done on a sample of blood. These TCRs come from a woman in her thirties or forties with Graves' ophthalmopathy.

This clonotype was seen ten or more times. The chain joins TRBV5-8 to TRBJ1-5; D unclear. Trimming pared 1 base from V and 8 bases from J, leaving 16 bases between. Germline-derived CDR1 and CDR2 are SGHTS and YDEGEE. There are 15 residues in the CDR3. The CDR3 DNA follows: TGTGCCAGCAGCTTGTGGTCCGGCCGCGCGAAGCCCCAGCATTTT. The encoded protein is CASSLWSGRAKPQHF. The whole variable domain, filled in from reference TRBV5-8 and TRBJ1-5, reads EAGVTQSPTHLIKTRGQQATLRCSPISGHTSVYWYQQALGLGLQFLLWYDEGEERNRGNFPPRFSGRQFPNYSSELNVNALELEDSALYLCASSLWSGRAKPQHFGDGTRLSIL.

This clonotype was picked up many times. The rearrangement joins TRBV20-1 to TRBJ2-2; 11 nucleotides align to TRBD1. The CDR3 extends over 15 amino acids. Germline trimming cut 6 bases from V and 0 bases from J; bases unmatched to any gene: 3. Per the germline V gene, CDR1 is DFQATT and CDR2 is SNEGSKA (reference sequence). Here the CDR3 reads CSARGQGANTGELFF. DNA for the CDR3: TGCAGTGCCAGGGGACAGGGGGCGAACACCGGGGAGCTGTTTTTT.

J is TRBJ2-2 and V is TRBV6-2 or TRBV6-3; D is possibly TRBD1 or TRBD2 (5 bases each). This CDR3 is built from 17 residues. The germline gives CDR1 MNHEY, CDR2 SVGEGT. V lost 7 bases and J 1 base, leaving 19 bases between the germline ends. The CDR3 DNA sequence: TGTGCCAGCACCCCGTTTGGGGGAGCCCTGAACACCGGGGAGCTGTTTTTT. This gives the protein CASTPFGGALNTGELFF.

This clonotype was detected many times. The genes are TRBV6-1 and TRBJ2-5, with D maybe TRBD1 (6 bases). The V gene's germline CDR1 is MNHNS and CDR2 SASEGT. The CDR3 is 14 amino acids. Trimming removed 6 bases at V and 5 bases at J, with 16 bases between. The CDR3 protein is CASSLQGLGETQYF. CDR3 nucleotide sequence: TGTGCCAGCAGCCTTCAGGGGTTGGGGGAGACCCAGTACTTC.

This clonotype came up many times. The CDR3 sequence: CAWSGDANTEAFF. The CDR3, as DNA: TGTGCCTGGAGTGGAGACGCGAACACTGAAGCTTTCTTT. This chain uses TRBV30 with TRBJ1-1; no clear D. V dropped 1 base and J dropped 1 base, with 7 bases sitting between them. Per the germline V gene, CDR1 is GTSNPN and CDR2 is SVGIG (reference sequence). CDR3 size: 13 residues.

This clonotype appeared many times. The V call is TRBV20-1, the J call TRBJ2-2; TRBD2 aligns across 9 bases. This CDR3 comprises 18 residues. The germline CDR1 and CDR2 sequences are DFQATT and SNEGSKA (reference sequence). The V segment lost 0 bases and the J segment 7 bases; nucleotides outside the gene matches: 15. The CDR3 DNA is TGCAGTGCTAGAGATACGTCCGGAGCGGGAGGTACCAACGGGGAGCTGTTTTTT. Translated, it gives CSARDTSGAGGTNGELFF.

This clonotype was recorded many times. This sequence joins TRBV2 and TRBJ2-7; 13 bases are a match to TRBD2. Germline V lookup: CDR1 SNHLY, CDR2 FYNNEI. Germline trimming cut 8 bases from V and 7 bases from J; bases unmatched to any gene: 11. This CDR3 is built from 15 residues. The chain's CDR3 is CASQRGTSGAGEQYF. The CDR3 nucleotides read TGTGCCAGCCAACGAGGGACTAGCGGGGCGGGAGAGCAGTACTTC.

This clonotype is termed medium-sized. The chain combines TRBV7-2 with TRBJ2-6; D is possibly TRBD1 or TRBD2 (6 bases each). The V end lost 2 bases, the J end lost 6 bases, and 14 bases lay between the germline ends. The CDR3 is made up of 16 amino acids. CDR1 SGHTA and CDR2 FQGNSA come from the germline V gene. CDR3 in amino acids: CASSLSPGAKANVLTF. CDR3 in DNA: TGTGCCAGCAGCTTATCGCCGGGGGCGAAGGCCAACGTCCTGACTTTC.

This clonotype was counted ten times or more. This chain connects TRBV7-2 to TRBJ2-4; 8 bases line up with TRBD1. Unmatched junction bases numbered 2, after V lost 2 bases and J lost 5 bases. Germline values: CDR1 SGHTA, CDR2 FQGNSA. The CDR3 is 14 residues long. The CDR3 reads CASSLSRGQNIQYF. The CDR3 nucleotides read TGTGCCAGCAGCTTAAGCAGGGGGCAAAACATTCAGTACTTC.

This clonotype was counted at least ten times. The chain recombines TRBV28 with TRBJ1-1; D not certain. Per the germline V gene, CDR1 is MDHEN and CDR2 is SYDVKM. This CDR3 has 14 residues. Trimming took 6 bases from V and 4 from J, leaving 15 bases between them. CDR3 amino acids: CASSKIRLGTEAFF. The CDR3 DNA is TGTGCCAGCAGCAAAATTCGTCTAGGCACTGAAGCTTTCTTT. Using reference TRBV28 and TRBJ1-1 for the parts outside the CDR3, the full variable domain is DVKVTQSSRYLVKRTGEKVFLECVQDMDHENMFWYRQDPGLGLRLIYFSYDVKMKEKGDIPEGYSVSREKKERFSLILESASTNQTSMYLCASSKIRLGTEAFFGQGTRLTVV.

V usage is TRBV27 and J usage is TRBJ2-5; 12 nucleotides match TRBD2. Trimming removed 6 bases from V and 3 bases from J; junction bases left unmatched: 8. This CDR3 contains 16 residues. Per the germline V gene, CDR1 is MNHEY and CDR2 is SMNVEV (reference sequence). The CDR3 DNA reads TGTGCCAGCAGCCGCCGACTAGCGGGAGTGGAAGAGACCCAGTACTTC. Amino acids: CASSRRLAGVEETQYF.

Many counts were recorded for this clonotype. The J gene is TRBJ2-4, the V gene TRBV30; no reliable D call. This CDR3 has 12 amino acids. Trimming cost V 4 bases and J 6 bases, with 10 bases left between them. CDR1 is GTSNPN and CDR2 is SVGIG in the germline V gene (reference sequence). In DNA, the CDR3 is TGTGCCTGGACTCCCCGAGGAAACATTCAGTACTTC. Protein: CAWTPRGNIQYF.

This clonotype was seen ten or more times. The genes are TRBV19 and TRBJ2-5; D may be TRBD1 (7 bases). V lost 7 bases and J 5 bases, leaving 23 bases between the germline ends. This CDR3 contains 16 residues. Germline V CDR1 and CDR2: LNHDA, SQIVND (reference sequence). CDR3 region: CASTPSGAGGLETQYF. CDR3 DNA sequence: TGTGCCAGTACCCCGTCGGGGGCAGGGGGGTTGGAGACCCAGTACTTC.

In this sample, this clonotype turned up many times. CDR3 DNA: TGCGCCAGCAGCTTCGGACTAGGGGGGACCGGGGAGCTGTTTTTT. Encoded protein: CASSFGLGGTGELFF. J is TRBJ2-2 and V is TRBV5-1; TRBD2 is a possible D gene (7 bases). Germline-derived CDR1 and CDR2 are SGHRS and YFSETQ. CDR3 size: 15 residues. Between the trimmed V and J ends, which lost 2 bases and 5 bases, there was a span of 13 bases. Full variable domain (outside the CDR3, taken from reference TRBV5-1 and TRBJ2-2): KAGVTQTPRYLIKTRGQQVTLSCSPISGHRSVSWYQQTPGQGLQFLFEYFSETQRNKGNFPGRFSGRQFSNSRSEMNVSTLELGDSALYLCASSFGLGGTGELFFGEGSRLTVL.

The table lists this clonotype with many counts. The rearrangement links TRBV2 to TRBJ1-3; D is perhaps TRBD1 (6 bases). This CDR3 is built from 13 residues. CDR1 and CDR2 from the germline V gene are SNHLY and FYNNEI. V lost 7 bases, J lost 4 bases, and 11 bases lay in between. The CDR3 loop is CASTGTPGNTIYF. The CDR3 bases are TGTGCCAGCACCGGGACACCGGGAAACACCATATATTTT.

The table lists this clonotype with many counts. The CDR3 region has the DNA TGTGCCAGCAGTGTACAGGCGACGGGCTACACCTTC. Translation: CASSVQATGYTF. The genes are TRBV28 and TRBJ1-2; possible D gene TRBD1, 5 bases. V was pared by 5 bases and J by 8 bases, with 12 bases between. There are 12 residues in the CDR3. Germline-derived CDR1 and CDR2 are MDHEN and SYDVKM.

This clonotype was seen ten or more times. The DNA of the CDR3 is TGTGCCAGCAGACGGGGTGGGGGCGCCGATACCTACGAGCAGTACTTC. Translating gives CASRRGGGADTYEQYF. This chain links TRBV27 with TRBJ2-7, with D possibly TRBD1 on 6 matching bases. This CDR3 comprises 16 residues. The V gene's germline CDR1 is MNHEY and CDR2 SMNVEV (reference sequence). Between the trimmed V and J ends, which lost 6 bases and 2 bases, there was a span of 20 bases.

This clonotype was seen at least ten times. The rearrangement links TRBV6-1 to TRBJ2-7; 10 bases line up with TRBD2. The germline V gene has CDR1 MNHNS and CDR2 SASEGT. V lost 1 base and J lost 2; bases outside the gene matches: 5. The length of the CDR3 is 16 residues. The CDR3 region has the DNA TGTGCCAGCAGTGAAGATTCTAGCGGGGGTACCTACGAGCAGTACTTC. The encoded protein is CASSEDSSGGTYEQYF.

This clonotype was recorded at least ten times. The genes are TRBV20-1 and TRBJ2-2; either TRBD1 or TRBD2 may fit D (6 bases each). The CDR3 length is 15 residues. The germline CDR1 and CDR2 sequences are DFQATT and SNEGSKA (reference sequence). Trimming stripped 0 bases from V and 3 bases from J, with 11 bases between. CDR3 amino acids: CSARESRGDTGELFF. The CDR3 coding sequence is TGCAGTGCTAGAGAGAGTAGGGGGGACACCGGGGAGCTGTTTTTT.

The table lists this clonotype with many counts. The genes are TRBV12-3 or TRBV12-4 and TRBJ2-5; unclear D gene. CDR3 length: 13 residues. Trimming cost V 3 bases and J 3 bases, with 8 bases left between them. The CDR3 loop is CASSFSQKETQYF. The CDR3 nucleotides read TGTGCCAGCAGTTTTTCACAGAAAGAGACCCAGTACTTC.

This clonotype was seen repeatedly, ten times or more. This chain links TRBV4-1 with TRBJ1-2; 7 positions agree with TRBD1. CDR1 and CDR2 from the germline V gene are MGHRA and YSYEKL. With V trimmed by 4 bases and J by 4 bases, 9 bases remained unmatched. The CDR3 has 15 amino acids. CDR3 DNA sequence: TGCGCCAGCAGCCTTCGACAGGGAGGCCCCTATGGCTACACCTTC. This gives the protein CASSLRQGGPYGYTF.

The chain couples TRBV2 to TRBJ2-5; TRBD1 or TRBD2 may be the D gene (6 bases each). The CDR3 covers 13 residues. V lost 7 bases and J lost 9, with 18 bases in between. Germline V gene lookup returns CDR1 SNHLY and CDR2 FYNNEI. CDR3 DNA: TGTGCCAGCAACGGGGGCTCCGTGAGGGCCCAGTACTTC. It translates to CASNGGSVRAQYF.

This clonotype appeared many times. J is TRBJ2-5 and V is TRBV28; possible D gene TRBD1, 5 bases. Trimming pared 6 bases from V and 6 bases from J, leaving 20 bases between. CDR1 is MDHEN and CDR2 is SYDVKM in the germline V gene. This CDR3 is built from 15 residues. The CDR3 spells CASSIATQGKQTQYF. In nucleotides, the CDR3 is TGTGCCAGCAGCATAGCCACGCAGGGTAAACAGACCCAGTACTTC.

The sample holds many counts of this clonotype. This sequence joins TRBV10-3 and TRBJ1-3, with D hard to call. CDR3 length: 13 residues. V was cut by 0 bases and J by 4 bases, with 4 bases left in between. Germline V lookup: CDR1 ENHRY, CDR2 SYGVKD. The chain's CDR3 is CAISESLGNTIYF. Written as DNA, the CDR3 is TGTGCCATCAGTGAGTCGCTCGGAAACACCATATATTTT.

This clonotype was observed many times. The chain employs TRBV28 and TRBJ2-5, with 11 bases aligning to TRBD2. The CDR3 is 15 residues long. Trimming cost V 2 bases and J 4 bases; bases outside gene matches: 3. Per the germline V gene, CDR1 is MDHEN and CDR2 is SYDVKM. This CDR3 is CASSLIAGGRETQYF. As DNA, the CDR3 is TGTGCCAGCAGTTTAATAGCGGGAGGGCGAGAGACCCAGTACTTC.

The chain uses TRBV12-3 or TRBV12-4 and TRBJ1-5, with 8 bases fitting TRBD1. V gave up 6 bases and J gave up 2 bases; unmatched junction bases: 3. The CDR3 spans 14 residues. The CDR3: CASRDRVGNQPQHF. DNA of the CDR3: TGTGCCAGCAGGGACAGGGTAGGCAATCAGCCCCAGCATTTT.

This chain connects TRBV28 to TRBJ2-7, with TRBD2 identical over 10 bases. Germline assignment: CDR1 MDHEN and CDR2 SYDVKM. The CDR3 totals 15 residues. V gave up 7 bases and J gave up 2 bases; unmatched junction bases: 8. CDR3 DNA: TGTGCCAGCACCGACCTAGCGGGAGACACCTACGAGCAGTACTTC. It codes for CASTDLAGDTYEQYF.

The table lists this clonotype with many counts. One end of the junction is discordant with germline, which a read error may explain. This chain connects TRBV11-2 to TRBJ1-1; maybe TRBD1 (5 bases). The V gene's germline CDR1 is SGHAT and CDR2 FQNNGV. The CDR3 is made up of 14 amino acids. The CDR3 loop reads CAGSSGTGNTEAFF. For the CDR3, the DNA is TGTGCCGGCAGCTCGGGCACAGGGAACACTGAAGCTTTCTTT.

This clonotype showed up many times. The genes are TRBV20-1 and TRBJ2-5; TRBD2 matches 9 bases. The germline gives CDR1 DFQATT, CDR2 SNEGSKA (reference sequence). The CDR3 consists of 16 residues. J was trimmed by 3 bases and V by 0 bases; bases with no gene match: 8. CDR3: CSARDWGGRAEETQYF. In nucleotides, the CDR3 is TGCAGTGCTAGAGATTGGGGCGGGAGGGCCGAAGAGACCCAGTACTTC.